This entry is about one T cell receptor beta chain. This sample was taken from a study of blood T cell repertoires in COVID-19. Study-wide background: The study drew acute and convalescent COVID-19 samples from the United States, Italy and Spain. From T cells, B-cell-depleted T cells, or PBMCs came the material, which was cDNA or gDNA.

The CDR3 has 13 residues. CDR1 is MDHEN, CDR2 SYDVKM, per germline. V shed 7 bases and J shed 0 bases, with 9 bases lying between them. Original processing methods: Amplification with reference gene primers provided the estimates of nucleated cell counts. Clones were sequenced by immunoSEQ multiplex PCR, and TCRdb holds only the in-frame ones, with some missing. Clone size and the V and J calls come from that table; the DNA yielded D and trimming. The sample lists over 150,000 clones; roughly nine tenths were seen once. This TCR derives from a man in his sixties or seventies with active or convalescent COVID-19. The sequenced sample consisted of peripheral blood. V usage is TRBV28 and J usage is TRBJ1-2; D is possibly TRBD1 (6 bases). The CDR3 nucleotides are TGTGCCAGCAACAGGGTAACTAACTATGGCTACACCTTC. Translating it yields CASNRVTNYGYTF.